Listed below are T cell receptor beta chains from one sample, sequenced in a study of shared clonotypes between healthy human individuals. The assay was immunoSEQ multiplex PCR, and TCRdb's table has in-frame clones only and misses some. The sample holds some 2.4 million clones, more than 85% seen once. Sequencing used naive CD4+ T cells from PBMCs. These receptor sequences come from a man between 18 and 35 years old in good health. Some clones in this sample may be carry-over from other donors' samples. Both conserved end residues are part of each CDR3. The order of the fields is J gene, V gene, clone size, D gene, CDR3 length, CDR3 protein, CDR3 DNA. A D gene is named only where the DNA matches it firmly. Rows may omit the clone size; those that give it use once, few, many or a size class.

>TRBJ2-2|TRBV2|few|-|12
CASSHKVGELFF
TGTGCCAGCAGTCACAAGGTGGGGGAGCTGTTTTTT
>TRBJ2-6|TRBV19|-|TRBD2|18
CASSTGLAGGSGANVLTF
TGTGCCAGTAGTACAGGACTAGCGGGAGGGTCTGGGGCCAACGTCCTGACTTTC
>TRBJ1-1|TRBV4-2|few|-|14
CASSHGRLNTEAFF
TGTGCCAGCAGCCACGGTAGATTGAACACTGAAGCTTTCTTT
>TRBJ2-3|TRBV7-2|-|-|16
CASSLGGARRTDTQYF
TGTGCCAGCAGCTTAGGGGGGGCAAGGAGGACAGATACGCAGTATTTT
>TRBJ1-4|TRBV15|-|-|16
CATSRAGAAANEKLFF
TGTGCCACCAGCAGAGCCGGCGCAGCAGCTAATGAAAAACTGTTTTTT
>TRBJ1-2|TRBV2|few|-|13
CASTYTQNYGYTF
TGTGCCAGCACGTATACACAGAACTATGGCTACACCTTC
>TRBJ2-2|TRBV14|-|-|17
CASSQDVSGLNTGELFF
TGTGCCAGCAGCCAAGATGTGAGCGGGCTGAACACCGGGGAGCTGTTTTTT
>TRBJ1-2|TRBV7-4|once|-|13
CASSLDNNYGYTF
TGTGCCAGCAGCTTAGACAATAACTATGGCTACACCTTC
>TRBJ2-3|TRBV19|-|TRBD2|22
CASSIFGRASGRTGSCTDTQYF
TGTGCCAGTAGTATCTTTGGTCGGGCTAGCGGGAGAACGGGTTCTTGCACAGATACGCAGTATTTT
>TRBJ1-4|TRBV5-4|-|TRBD1|16
CASSLRVAGGYEKLFF
TGTGCCAGCAGCTTACGAGTGGCAGGGGGTTATGAAAAACTGTTTTTT
>TRBJ1-1|TRBV11-2|-|TRBD1|13
CASSRDSNTEAFF
TGTGCCAGCAGTCGGGACAGTAACACTGAAGCTTTCTTT
>TRBJ2-1|TRBV5-1|-|-|15
CASSLGSLSYNEQFF
TGCGCCAGCAGCTTGGGAAGCTTGTCCTACAATGAGCAGTTCTTC
>TRBJ1-2|TRBV7-2|-|TRBD1|15
CASSFRDRGLNGYTF
TGTGCCAGCAGCTTCCGAGACAGGGGGCTTAATGGCTACACCTTC
>TRBJ2-7|TRBV11-2|-|-|16
CASSLVRSGTFYEQYF
TGTGCCAGCAGCTTAGTTCGTTCAGGGACGTTCTACGAGCAGTACTTC
>TRBJ2-6|TRBV9|-|TRBD1|17
CASSVVGTVSGANVLTF
TGTGCCAGCAGCGTAGTGGGGACAGTCTCTGGGGCCAACGTCCTGACTTTC
>TRBJ2-2|TRBV2|-|-|15
CASEPVPANTGELFF
TGTGCCAGCGAGCCAGTACCCGCGAACACCGGGGAGCTGTTTTTT